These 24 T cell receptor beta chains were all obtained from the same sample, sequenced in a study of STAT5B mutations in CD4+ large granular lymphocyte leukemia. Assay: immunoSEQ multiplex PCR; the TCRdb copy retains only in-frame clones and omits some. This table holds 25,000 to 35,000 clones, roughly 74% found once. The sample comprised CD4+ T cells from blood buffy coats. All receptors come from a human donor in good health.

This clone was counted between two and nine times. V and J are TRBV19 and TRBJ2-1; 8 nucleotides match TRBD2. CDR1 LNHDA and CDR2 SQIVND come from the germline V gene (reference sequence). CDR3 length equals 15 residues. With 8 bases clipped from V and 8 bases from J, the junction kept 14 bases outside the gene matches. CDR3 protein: CASAPEGLGVHEQFF. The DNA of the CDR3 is TGTGCCAGTGCTCCGGAGGGACTAGGCGTACATGAGCAGTTCTTC.

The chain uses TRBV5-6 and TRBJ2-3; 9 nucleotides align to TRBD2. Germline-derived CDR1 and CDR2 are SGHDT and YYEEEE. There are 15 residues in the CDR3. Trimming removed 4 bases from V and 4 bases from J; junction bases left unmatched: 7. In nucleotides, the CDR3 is TGTGCCAGCAGCAGGTTAGGACTAGCGTCAGATACGCAGTATTTT. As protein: CASSRLGLASDTQYF.

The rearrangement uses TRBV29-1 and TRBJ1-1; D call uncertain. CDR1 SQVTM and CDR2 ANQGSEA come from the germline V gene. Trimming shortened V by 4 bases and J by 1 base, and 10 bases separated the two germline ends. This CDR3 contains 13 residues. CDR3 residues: CSVAGEGNTEAFF. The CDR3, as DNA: TGCAGCGTTGCTGGGGAGGGGAACACTGAAGCTTTCTTT.

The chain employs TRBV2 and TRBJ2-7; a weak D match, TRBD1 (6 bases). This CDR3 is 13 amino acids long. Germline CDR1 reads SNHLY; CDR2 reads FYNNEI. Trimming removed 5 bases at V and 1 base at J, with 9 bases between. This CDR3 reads CASSQGSSYEQYF. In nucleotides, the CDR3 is TGTGCCAGCAGTCAGGGGTCTTCCTACGAGCAGTACTTC.

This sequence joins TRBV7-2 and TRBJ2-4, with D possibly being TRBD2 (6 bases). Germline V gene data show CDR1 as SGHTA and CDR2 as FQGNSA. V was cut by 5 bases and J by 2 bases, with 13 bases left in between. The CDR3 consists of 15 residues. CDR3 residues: CASSTRLETKNIQYF. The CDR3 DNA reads TGTGCCAGCAGCACTCGACTAGAAACCAAAAACATTCAGTACTTC.

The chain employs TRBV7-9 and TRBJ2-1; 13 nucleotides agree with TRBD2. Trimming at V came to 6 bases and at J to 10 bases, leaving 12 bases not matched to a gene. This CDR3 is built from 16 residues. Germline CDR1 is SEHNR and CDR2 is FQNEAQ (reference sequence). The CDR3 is CASSPGLAGPQGEQFF. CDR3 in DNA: TGTGCCAGCAGTCCGGGACTAGCGGGGCCCCAGGGGGAGCAGTTCTTC.

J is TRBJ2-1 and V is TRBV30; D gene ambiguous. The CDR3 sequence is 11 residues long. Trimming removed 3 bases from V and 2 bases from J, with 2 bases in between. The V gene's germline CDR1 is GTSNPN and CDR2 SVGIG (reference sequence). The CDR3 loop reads CAWSTYNEQFF. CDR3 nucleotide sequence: TGTGCCTGGAGCACCTACAATGAGCAGTTCTTC.

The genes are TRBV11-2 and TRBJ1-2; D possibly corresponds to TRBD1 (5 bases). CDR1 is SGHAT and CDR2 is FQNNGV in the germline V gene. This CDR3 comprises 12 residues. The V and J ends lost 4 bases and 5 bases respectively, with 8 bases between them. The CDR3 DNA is TGTGCCAGCAGCTCCCCAGGGTATGGCTACACCTTC. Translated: CASSSPGYGYTF.

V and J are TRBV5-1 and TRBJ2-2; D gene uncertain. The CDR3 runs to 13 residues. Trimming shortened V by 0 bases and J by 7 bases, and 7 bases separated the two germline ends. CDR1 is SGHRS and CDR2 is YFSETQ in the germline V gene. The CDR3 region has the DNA TGCGCCAGCAGCTTGGAAGTTGGCGGGGAGCTGTTTTTT. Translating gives CASSLEVGGELFF.

The CDR3 spells CSVEGDRGYTEAFF. The CDR3 DNA reads as TGCAGCGTTGAAGGGGACCGGGGCTACACTGAAGCTTTCTTT. The chain couples TRBV29-1 to TRBJ1-1, with TRBD1 as a possible D gene (5 bases). The CDR3 runs 14 residues. V was cut by 1 base and J by 3 bases, with 12 bases left in between. CDR1 and CDR2 from the germline V gene are SQVTM and ANQGSEA.

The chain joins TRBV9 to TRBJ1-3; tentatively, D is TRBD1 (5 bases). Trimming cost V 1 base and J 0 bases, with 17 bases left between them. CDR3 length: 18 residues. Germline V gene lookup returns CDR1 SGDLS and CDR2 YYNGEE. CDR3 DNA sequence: TGTGCCAGCAGCGTAAACCCATCTTCAGGGAGCTCTGGAAACACCATATATTTT. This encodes CASSVNPSSGSSGNTIYF.

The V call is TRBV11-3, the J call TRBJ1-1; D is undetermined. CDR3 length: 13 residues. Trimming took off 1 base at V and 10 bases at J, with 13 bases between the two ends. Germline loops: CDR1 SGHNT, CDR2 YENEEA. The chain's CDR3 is CASSLVGRVRAFF. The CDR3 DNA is TGTGCCAGCAGCTTAGTCGGACGTGTGAGAGCTTTCTTT.

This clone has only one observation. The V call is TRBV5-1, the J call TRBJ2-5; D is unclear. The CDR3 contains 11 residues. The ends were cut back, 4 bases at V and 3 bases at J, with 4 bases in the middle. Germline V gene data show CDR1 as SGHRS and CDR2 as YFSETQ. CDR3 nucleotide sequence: TGCGCCAGCAGCGTCGAAGAGACCCAGTACTTC. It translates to CASSVEETQYF.

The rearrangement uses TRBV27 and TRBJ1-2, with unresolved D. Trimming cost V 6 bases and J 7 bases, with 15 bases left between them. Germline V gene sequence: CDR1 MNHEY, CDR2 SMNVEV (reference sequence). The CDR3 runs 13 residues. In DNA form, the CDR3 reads TGTGCCAGCAGCCCCACAGCGTACTCTGGCTACACCTTC. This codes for CASSPTAYSGYTF.

In nucleotides, the CDR3 is TGCGCCAGCAGTGAGTCGCACGAATCTGGAAACACCATATATTTT. Its translation: CASSESHESGNTIYF. This chain uses TRBV10-2 with TRBJ1-3, with D hard to call. The CDR3 runs 15 residues. Germline values: CDR1 WSHSY, CDR2 SAAADI. Trimming stripped 0 bases from V and 1 base from J, with 7 bases between.

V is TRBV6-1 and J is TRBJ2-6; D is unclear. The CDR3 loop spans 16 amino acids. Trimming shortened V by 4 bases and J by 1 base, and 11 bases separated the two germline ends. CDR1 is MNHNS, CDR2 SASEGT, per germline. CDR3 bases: TGTGCCAGCAGTGGCCTTTCTGGGTCTGGGGCCAACGTCCTGACTTTC. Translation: CASSGLSGSGANVLTF.

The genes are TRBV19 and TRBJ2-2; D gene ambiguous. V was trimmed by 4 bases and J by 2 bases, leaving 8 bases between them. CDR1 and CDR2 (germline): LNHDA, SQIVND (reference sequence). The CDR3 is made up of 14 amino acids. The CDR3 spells CASSTRANTGELFF. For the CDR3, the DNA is TGTGCCAGTAGTACGCGAGCCAACACCGGGGAGCTGTTTTTT. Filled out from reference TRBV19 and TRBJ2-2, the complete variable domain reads DGGITQSPKYLFRKEGQNVTLSCEQNLNHDAMYWYRQDPGQGLRLIYYSQIVNDFQKGDIAEGYSVSREKKESFPLTVTSAQKNPTAFYLCASSTRANTGELFFGEGSRLTVL.

The CDR3: CASSLTGGNYGYTF. The CDR3 region has the DNA TGTGCCAGCAGCTTAACAGGGGGAAACTATGGCTACACCTTC. V and J are TRBV7-9 and TRBJ1-2, with 8 positions matching TRBD1. The CDR3 sequence is 14 residues long. The V gene's germline CDR1 is SEHNR and CDR2 FQNEAQ (reference sequence). V lost 2 bases to trimming and J lost 2 bases; unmatched junction nucleotides: 1. The entire variable domain, with the rest obtained from reference TRBV7-9 and TRBJ1-2, is as follows: DTGVSQNPRHKITKRGQNVTFRCDPISEHNRLYWYRQTLGQGPEFLTYFQNEAQLEKSRLLSDRFSAERPKGSFSTLEIQRTEQGDSAMYLCASSLTGGNYGYTFGSGTRLTVV.

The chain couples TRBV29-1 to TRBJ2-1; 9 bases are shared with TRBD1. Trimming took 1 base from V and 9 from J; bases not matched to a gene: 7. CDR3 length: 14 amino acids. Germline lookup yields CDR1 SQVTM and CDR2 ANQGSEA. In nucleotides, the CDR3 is TGCAGCGTTGAAGCGGGGACAGGGATCGGTGAGCAGTTCTTC. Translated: CSVEAGTGIGEQFF.

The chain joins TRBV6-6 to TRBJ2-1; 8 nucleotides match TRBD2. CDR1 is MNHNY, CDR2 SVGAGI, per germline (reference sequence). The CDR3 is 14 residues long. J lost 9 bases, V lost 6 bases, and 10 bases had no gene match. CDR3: CASSRLSGRLEQFF. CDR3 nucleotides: TGTGCCAGCAGCCGTTTAAGCGGGAGACTTGAGCAGTTCTTC.

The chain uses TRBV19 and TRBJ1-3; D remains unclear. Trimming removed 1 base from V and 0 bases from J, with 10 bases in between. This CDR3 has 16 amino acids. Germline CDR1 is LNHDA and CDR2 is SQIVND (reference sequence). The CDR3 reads CASSIGVTVSGNTIYF. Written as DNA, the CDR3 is TGTGCCAGTAGTATAGGAGTGACCGTCTCTGGAAACACCATATATTTT. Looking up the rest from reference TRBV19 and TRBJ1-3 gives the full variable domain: DGGITQSPKYLFRKEGQNVTLSCEQNLNHDAMYWYRQDPGQGLRLIYYSQIVNDFQKGDIAEGYSVSREKKESFPLTVTSAQKNPTAFYLCASSIGVTVSGNTIYFGEGSWLTVV.

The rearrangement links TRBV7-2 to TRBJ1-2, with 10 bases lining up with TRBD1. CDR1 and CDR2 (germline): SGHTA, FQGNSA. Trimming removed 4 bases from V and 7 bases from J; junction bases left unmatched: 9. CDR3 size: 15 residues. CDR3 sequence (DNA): TGTGCCAGCAGCTCCCGCGTGGGACAGGGGCCTGGCTACACCTTC. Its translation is CASSSRVGQGPGYTF.

DNA of the CDR3: TGCAGCGTTGAAGACTTTGACGCATATGGCTACACCTTC. Residues: CSVEDFDAYGYTF. The chain uses TRBV29-1 and TRBJ1-2; D is uncertain. Germline V gene sequence: CDR1 SQVTM, CDR2 ANQGSEA. V was shortened by 0 bases and J by 5 bases, with 10 bases between the two germline ends. The CDR3 loop spans 13 amino acids. Looking up the rest from reference TRBV29-1 and TRBJ1-2 gives the full variable domain: SAVISQKPSRDICQRGTSLTIQCQVDSQVTMMFWYRQQPGQSLTLIATANQGSEATYESGFVIDKFPISRPNLTFSTLTVSNMSPEDSSIYLCSVEDFDAYGYTFGSGTRLTVV.

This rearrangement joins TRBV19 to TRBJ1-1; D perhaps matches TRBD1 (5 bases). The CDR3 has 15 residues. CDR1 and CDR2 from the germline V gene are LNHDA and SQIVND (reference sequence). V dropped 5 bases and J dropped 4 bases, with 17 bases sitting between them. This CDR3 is CASSPRWGIGTEAFF. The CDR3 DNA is TGTGCCAGTAGTCCCCGGTGGGGGATCGGCACTGAAGCTTTCTTT. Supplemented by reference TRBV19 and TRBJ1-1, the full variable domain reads DGGITQSPKYLFRKEGQNVTLSCEQNLNHDAMYWYRQDPGQGLRLIYYSQIVNDFQKGDIAEGYSVSREKKESFPLTVTSAQKNPTAFYLCASSPRWGIGTEAFFGQGTRLTVV.